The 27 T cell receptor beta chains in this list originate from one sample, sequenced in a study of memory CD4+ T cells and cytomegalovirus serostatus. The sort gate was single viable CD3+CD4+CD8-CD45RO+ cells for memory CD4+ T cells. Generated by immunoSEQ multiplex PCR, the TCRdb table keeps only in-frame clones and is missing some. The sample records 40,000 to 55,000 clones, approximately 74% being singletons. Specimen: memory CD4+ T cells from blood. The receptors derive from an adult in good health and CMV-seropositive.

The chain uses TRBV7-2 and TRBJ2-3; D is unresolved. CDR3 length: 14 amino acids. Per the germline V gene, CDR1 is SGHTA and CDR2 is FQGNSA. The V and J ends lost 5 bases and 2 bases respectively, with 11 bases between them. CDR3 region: CASSPGLVTDTQYF. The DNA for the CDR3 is TGTGCCAGCAGCCCTGGTCTAGTCACAGATACGCAGTATTTT.

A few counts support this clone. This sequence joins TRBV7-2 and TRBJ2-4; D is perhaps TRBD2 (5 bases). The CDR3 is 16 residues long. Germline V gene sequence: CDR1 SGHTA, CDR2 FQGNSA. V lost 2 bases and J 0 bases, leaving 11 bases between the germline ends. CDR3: CASSLSLVIAKNIQYF. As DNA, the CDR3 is TGTGCCAGCAGCTTATCACTAGTCATAGCCAAAAACATTCAGTACTTC.

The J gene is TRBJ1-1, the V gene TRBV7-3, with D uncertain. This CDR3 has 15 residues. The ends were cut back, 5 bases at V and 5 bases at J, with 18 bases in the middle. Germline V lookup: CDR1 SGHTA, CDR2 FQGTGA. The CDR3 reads CASSPTRQDRTEAFF. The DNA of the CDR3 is TGTGCCAGCAGCCCGACGAGACAAGATCGTACTGAAGCTTTCTTT.

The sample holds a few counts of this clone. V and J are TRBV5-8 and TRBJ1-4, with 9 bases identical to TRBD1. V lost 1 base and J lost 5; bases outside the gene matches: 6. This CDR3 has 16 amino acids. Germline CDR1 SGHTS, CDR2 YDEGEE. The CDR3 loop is CASSLFGTGRNEKLFF. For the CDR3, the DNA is TGTGCCAGCAGCTTGTTCGGGACAGGGAGAAATGAAAAACTGTTTTTT.

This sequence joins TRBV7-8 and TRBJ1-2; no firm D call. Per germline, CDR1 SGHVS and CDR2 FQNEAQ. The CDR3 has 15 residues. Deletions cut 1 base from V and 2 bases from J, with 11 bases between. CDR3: CASSLEAGSNYGYTF. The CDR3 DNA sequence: TGTGCCAGCAGCTTAGAAGCGGGTTCCAACTATGGCTACACCTTC. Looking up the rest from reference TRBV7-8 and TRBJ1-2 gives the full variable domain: GAGVSQSPRYKVAKRGQDVALRCDPISGHVSLFWYQQALGQGPEFLTYFQNEAQLDKSGLPSDRFFAERPEGSVSTLKIQRTQQEDSAVYLCASSLEAGSNYGYTFGSGTRLTVV.

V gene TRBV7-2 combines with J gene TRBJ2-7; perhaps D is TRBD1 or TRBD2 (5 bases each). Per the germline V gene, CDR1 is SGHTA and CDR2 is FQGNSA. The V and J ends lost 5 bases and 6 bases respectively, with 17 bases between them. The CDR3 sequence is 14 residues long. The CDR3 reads CASSRVGTSGEQYF. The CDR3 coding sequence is TGTGCCAGCAGCCGCGTCGGGACCTCTGGCGAGCAGTACTTC.

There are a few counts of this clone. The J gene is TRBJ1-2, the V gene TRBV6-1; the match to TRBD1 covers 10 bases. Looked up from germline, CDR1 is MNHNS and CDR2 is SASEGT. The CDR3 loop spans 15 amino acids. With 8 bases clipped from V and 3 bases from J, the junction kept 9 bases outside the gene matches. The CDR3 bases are TGTGCCAGCCTCAAGAGGGACAGGGGTGACTATGGCTACACCTTC. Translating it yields CASLKRDRGDYGYTF.

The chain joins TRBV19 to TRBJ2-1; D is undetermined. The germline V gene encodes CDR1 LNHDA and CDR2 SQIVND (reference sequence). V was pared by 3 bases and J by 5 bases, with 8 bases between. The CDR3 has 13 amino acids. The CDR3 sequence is CASSISVNNEQFF. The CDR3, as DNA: TGTGCCAGTAGTATCTCCGTTAACAATGAGCAGTTCTTC.

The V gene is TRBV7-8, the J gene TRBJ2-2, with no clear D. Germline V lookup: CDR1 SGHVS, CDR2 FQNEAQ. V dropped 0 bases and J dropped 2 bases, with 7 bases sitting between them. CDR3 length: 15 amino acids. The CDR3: CASSLAGVNTGELFF. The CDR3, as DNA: TGTGCCAGCAGCTTAGCCGGCGTAAACACCGGGGAGCTGTTTTTT.

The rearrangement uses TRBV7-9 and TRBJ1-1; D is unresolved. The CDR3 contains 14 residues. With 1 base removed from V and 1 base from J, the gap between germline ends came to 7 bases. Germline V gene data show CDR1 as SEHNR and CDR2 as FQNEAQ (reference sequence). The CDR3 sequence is CASSLVPTNTEAFF. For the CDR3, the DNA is TGTGCCAGCAGCTTAGTCCCCACGAACACTGAAGCTTTCTTT. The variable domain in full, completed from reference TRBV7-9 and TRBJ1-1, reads DTGVSQNPRHKITKRGQNVTFRCDPISEHNRLYWYRQTLGQGPEFLTYFQNEAQLEKSRLLSDRFSAERPKGSFSTLEIQRTEQGDSAMYLCASSLVPTNTEAFFGQGTRLTVV.

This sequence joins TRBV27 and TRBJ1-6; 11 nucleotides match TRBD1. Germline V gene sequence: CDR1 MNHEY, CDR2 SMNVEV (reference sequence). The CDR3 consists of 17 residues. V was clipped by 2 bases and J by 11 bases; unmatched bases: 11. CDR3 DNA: TGTGCCAGCAGTTTAAGGACAGGGGGCTTCCAAGGAACACCCCTCCACTTT. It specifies CASSLRTGGFQGTPLHF.

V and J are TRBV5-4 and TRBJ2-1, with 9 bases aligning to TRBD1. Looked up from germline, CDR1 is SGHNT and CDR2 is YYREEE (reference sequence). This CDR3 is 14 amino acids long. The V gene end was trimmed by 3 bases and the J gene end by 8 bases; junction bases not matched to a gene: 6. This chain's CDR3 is CASSYLRDRDEQFF. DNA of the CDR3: TGTGCCAGCAGCTACCTCAGGGACAGGGATGAGCAGTTCTTC.

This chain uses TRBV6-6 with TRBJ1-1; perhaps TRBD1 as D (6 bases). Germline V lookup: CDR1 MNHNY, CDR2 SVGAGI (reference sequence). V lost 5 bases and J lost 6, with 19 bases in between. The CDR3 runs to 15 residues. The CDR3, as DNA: TGTGCCAGCAGTGATCCTAGGGGGGGGAGATCTGAAGCTTTCTTT. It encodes CASSDPRGGRSEAFF.

CDR3 bases: TGTGCCATCAGTGAGGGGATCCCTGGGGCCAACGTCCTGACTTTC. This encodes CAISEGIPGANVLTF. The J gene is TRBJ2-6, the V gene TRBV10-3; D is unclear. Trimming cost V 2 bases and J 2 bases, with 7 bases left between them. Germline V gene data show CDR1 as ENHRY and CDR2 as SYGVKD. This CDR3 region has 15 residues.

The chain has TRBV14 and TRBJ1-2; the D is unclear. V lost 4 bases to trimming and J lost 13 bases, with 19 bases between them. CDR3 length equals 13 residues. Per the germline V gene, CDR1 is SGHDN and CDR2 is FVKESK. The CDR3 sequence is CASSLRARLYFTF. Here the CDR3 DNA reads TGTGCCAGCAGCCTCCGGGCCCGCTTATACTTCACCTTC.

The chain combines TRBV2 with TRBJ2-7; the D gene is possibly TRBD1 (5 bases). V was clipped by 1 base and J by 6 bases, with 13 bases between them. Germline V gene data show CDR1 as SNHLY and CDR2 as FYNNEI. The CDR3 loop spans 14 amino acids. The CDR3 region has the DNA TGTGCCAGCAGTGAAGACAGGTGGGCTGCCGAGCAGTACTTC. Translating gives CASSEDRWAAEQYF.

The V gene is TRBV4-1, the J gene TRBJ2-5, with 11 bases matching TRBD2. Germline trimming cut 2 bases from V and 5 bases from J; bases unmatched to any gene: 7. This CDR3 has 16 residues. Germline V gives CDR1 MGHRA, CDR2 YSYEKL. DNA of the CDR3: TGCGCCAGCAGCCAACGAACGACTAGCGGGGCTGAGACCCAGTACTTC. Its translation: CASSQRTTSGAETQYF.

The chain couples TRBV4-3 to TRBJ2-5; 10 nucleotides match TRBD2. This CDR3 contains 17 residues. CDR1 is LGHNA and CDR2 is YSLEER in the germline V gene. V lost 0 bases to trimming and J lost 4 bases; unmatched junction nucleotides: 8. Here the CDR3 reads CASSQDPSGGAVETQYF. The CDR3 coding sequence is TGCGCCAGCAGCCAAGATCCGAGCGGGGGGGCGGTAGAGACCCAGTACTTC.

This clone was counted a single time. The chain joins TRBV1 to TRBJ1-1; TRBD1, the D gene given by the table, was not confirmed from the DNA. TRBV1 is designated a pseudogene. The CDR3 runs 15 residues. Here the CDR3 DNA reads TGCACCAGCAGGCATAAAAGACAGGGGCTCCCTGAAGCTTTCTTT. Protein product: CTSRHKRQGLPEAFF.

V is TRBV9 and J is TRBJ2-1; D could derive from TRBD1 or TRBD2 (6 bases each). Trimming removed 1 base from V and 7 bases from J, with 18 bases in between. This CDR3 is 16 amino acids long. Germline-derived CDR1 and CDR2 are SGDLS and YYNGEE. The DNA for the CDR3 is TGTGCCAGCAGCGTATTATCCGGGGGCGATCAAAATGAGCAGTTCTTC. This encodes CASSVLSGGDQNEQFF. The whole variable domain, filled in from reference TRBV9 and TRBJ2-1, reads DSGVTQTPKHLITATGQRVTLRCSPRSGDLSVYWYQQSLDQGLQFLIQYYNGEERAKGNILERFSAQQFPDLHSELNLSSLELGDSALYFCASSVLSGGDQNEQFFGPGTRLTVL.

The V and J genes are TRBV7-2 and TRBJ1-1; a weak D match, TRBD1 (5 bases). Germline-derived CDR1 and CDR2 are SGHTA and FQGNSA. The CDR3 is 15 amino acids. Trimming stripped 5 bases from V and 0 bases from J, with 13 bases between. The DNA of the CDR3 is TGTGCCAGCAGCCCCCGGGGGGATATGAACACTGAAGCTTTCTTT. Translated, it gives CASSPRGDMNTEAFF.

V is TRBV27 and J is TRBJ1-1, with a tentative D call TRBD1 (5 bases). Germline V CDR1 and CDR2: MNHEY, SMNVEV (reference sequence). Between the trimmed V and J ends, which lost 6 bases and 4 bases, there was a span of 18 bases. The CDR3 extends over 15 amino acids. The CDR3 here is CASRSFLGTTTEAFF. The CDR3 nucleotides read TGTGCCAGCAGGAGTTTCTTGGGGACTACCACTGAAGCTTTCTTT.

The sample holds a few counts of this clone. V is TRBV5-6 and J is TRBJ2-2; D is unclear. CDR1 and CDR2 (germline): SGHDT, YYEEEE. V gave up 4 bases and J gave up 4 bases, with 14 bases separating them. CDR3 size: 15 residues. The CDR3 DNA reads TGTGCCAGCAGCATCTACCCGGAATTCACCGGGGAGCTGTTTTTT. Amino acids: CASSIYPEFTGELFF.

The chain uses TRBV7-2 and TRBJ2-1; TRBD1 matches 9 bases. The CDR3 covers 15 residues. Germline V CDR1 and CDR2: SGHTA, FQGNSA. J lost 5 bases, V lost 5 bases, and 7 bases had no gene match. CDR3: CASSHRDRVNNEQFF. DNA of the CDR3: TGTGCCAGCAGCCACCGGGACAGGGTAAACAATGAGCAGTTCTTC.

CDR3 residues: CASSSPGLDEQYF. The DNA for the CDR3 is TGTGCCAGCAGCTCTCCGGGCCTTGACGAGCAGTACTTC. The J gene is TRBJ2-7, the V gene TRBV5-6, with no clear D. CDR3 length equals 13 residues. Germline V gives CDR1 SGHDT, CDR2 YYEEEE. V dropped 3 bases and J dropped 5 bases, with 12 bases sitting between them.

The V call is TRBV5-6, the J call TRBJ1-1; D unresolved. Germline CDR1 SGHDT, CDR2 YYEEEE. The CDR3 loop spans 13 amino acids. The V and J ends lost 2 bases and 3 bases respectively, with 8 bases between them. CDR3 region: CASSFYRYTEAFF. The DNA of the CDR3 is TGTGCCAGCAGCTTTTACCGCTACACTGAAGCTTTCTTT.

The CDR3 spells CASSFRDRGQETQYF. CDR3 coding DNA: TGTGCCAGTAGCTTCCGGGACAGGGGGCAAGAGACCCAGTACTTC. The chain combines TRBV19 with TRBJ2-5; 11 nucleotides align to TRBD1. The V and J ends lost 6 bases and 2 bases, in that order; junction bases with no gene match: 5. The CDR3 covers 15 residues. Germline CDR1 LNHDA, CDR2 SQIVND (reference sequence).